The 30 T cell receptor beta chains presented below share a single source sample, sequenced in a study of blood T cells in healthy people across ages. A J-beta primer mix and a sample-barcoded 5' primer were used in a second PCR of about 6 to 12 cycles. In TCRdb, the 5' RACE reads were re-called with MiXCR into one record per CDR3 protein. Here the sample spans some 1.4 million distinct CDR3 sequences, about 40% being singletons. The sample comprised blood. These receptors originate from a woman under 30 in good health.

This clonotype appeared a few times. The genes are TRBV29-1 and TRBJ1-2; D remains unclear. This CDR3 comprises 15 residues. Germline V CDR1 and CDR2: SQVTM, ANQGSEA. V lost 4 bases to trimming and J lost 8 bases, with 23 bases between them. CDR3 nucleotides: TGCAGCGTTGGCAGTGGGCGCGATCTCGGGATGGGCTACACCTTC. It encodes CSVGSGRDLGMGYTF.

This clonotype showed up just once. The V gene is TRBV5-1, the J gene TRBJ1-5; D is undetermined. CDR3 size: 16 residues. From germline, CDR1 is SGHRS and CDR2 YFSETQ. With 9 bases removed from V and 0 bases from J, the gap between germline ends came to 19 bases. The CDR3 coding sequence is TGCGCCAACTCCCTTCGCGGACTCATTAGCAATCAGCCCCAGCATTTT. Amino acid sequence: CANSLRGLISNQPQHF.

The genes are TRBV6-1 and TRBJ2-7; D gene ambiguous. The V end was cut by 8 bases, the J end by 1 base, with 12 bases between. Germline CDR1 reads MNHNS; CDR2 reads SASEGT. The CDR3 length is 13 residues. The CDR3: CASSDTISYEQYF. The CDR3 DNA reads as TGTGCCAGCTCCGACACCATATCCTACGAGCAGTACTTC.

Remarks on this clonotype: This may stem from a read error, because a much larger clone lies one nucleotide away. The rearrangement uses TRBV5-1 and TRBJ2-5; 10 bases agree with TRBD2. CDR3 length: 18 residues. The germline gives CDR1 SGHRS, CDR2 YFSETQ. DNA for the CDR3: TGCGCCAGCAGCTTGCCCCCAGCGGGAGGGCCAGGAAGAGAGTCCCAGTACTTC. It encodes CASSLPPAGGPGRESQYF.

V gene TRBV27 combines with J gene TRBJ2-1; D is uncertain. In germline, CDR1 is MNHEY, CDR2 SMNVEV (reference sequence). The CDR3 is made up of 16 amino acids. Trimming took 5 bases from V and 3 from J, leaving 17 bases between them. The CDR3 is CASSPTYHRIYNEQFF. The DNA for the CDR3 is TGTGCCAGCAGTCCCACGTATCATCGGATCTACAATGAGCAGTTCTTC.

This clonotype was seen many times. V and J are TRBV12-3 or TRBV12-4 and TRBJ1-5; TRBD1 matches 8 bases. V gave up 4 bases and J gave up 7 bases; unmatched junction bases: 3. The CDR3 spans 13 residues. The CDR3 here is CASSYRGGQPQHF. CDR3 sequence (DNA): TGTGCCAGCAGTTACAGGGGGGGACAGCCCCAGCATTTT.

The rearrangement links TRBV24-1 to TRBJ2-7, with TRBD1 matching over 7 bases. This CDR3 spans 16 amino acids. J lost 2 bases, V lost 5 bases, and 11 bases had no gene match. Looked up from germline, CDR1 is KGHDR and CDR2 is SFDVKD. Here the CDR3 reads CATSALSGTETYEQYF. DNA for the CDR3: TGTGCCACCAGTGCCCTTTCCGGGACAGAAACCTACGAGCAGTACTTC.

This clonotype occurred a few times. This rearrangement joins TRBV28 to TRBJ1-4, with a possible D match to TRBD1 (5 bases). Germline lookup yields CDR1 MDHEN and CDR2 SYDVKM. Trimming pared 1 base from V and 5 bases from J, leaving 8 bases between. This CDR3 is built from 14 residues. CDR3: CASSLFQGNEKLFF. As DNA, the CDR3 is TGTGCCAGCAGTTTATTCCAGGGAAATGAAAAACTGTTTTTT.

The V and J genes are TRBV25-1 and TRBJ2-1; D is perhaps TRBD1 (6 bases). Germline V lookup: CDR1 MGHDK, CDR2 SYGVNS. The CDR3 totals 14 residues. Trimming left V 4 bases short and J 1 base short, with 8 bases between. CDR3 loop: CASSVGASYNEQFF. The CDR3 bases are TGTGCCAGCAGTGTGGGGGCGTCCTACAATGAGCAGTTCTTC.

In regard to this clonotype: The junction and the germline gene differ at one end; a read error may be behind it. V gene TRBV20-1 combines with J gene TRBJ1-5; TRBD1 agrees at 8 bases. This CDR3 has 13 amino acids. Per germline, CDR1 DFQATT and CDR2 SNEGSKA (reference sequence). The CDR3 reads CSAGTGGNQPRHF. Here the CDR3 DNA reads TGCAGTGCTGGGACAGGCGGCAATCAGCCCCGGCATTTT.

This chain uses TRBV12-3 or TRBV12-4 with TRBJ1-4; 7 nucleotides align to TRBD1. This CDR3 is built from 15 residues. Losses at the gene ends were 5 bases for V and 8 bases for J; bases not matched to a gene: 11. The CDR3 reads CASSALRGAGEKLFF. The CDR3 coding sequence is TGTGCCAGCAGTGCTCTCAGGGGGGCAGGAGAAAAACTGTTTTTT.

This clonotype was seen repeatedly, ten times or more. CDR3 residues: CASSPGPGYEQYF. CDR3 in DNA: TGTGCCAGCAGTCCGGGACCGGGCTACGAGCAGTACTTC. The chain recombines TRBV3-1 with TRBJ2-7, with D tentatively TRBD1 or TRBD2 (5 bases each). Trimming took off 6 bases at V and 3 bases at J, with 12 bases between the two ends. Germline values: CDR1 LGHDT, CDR2 YNNKEL (reference sequence). This CDR3 spans 13 amino acids.

The gene calls are TRBV20-1 and TRBJ1-6, with a tentative D call TRBD1 (6 bases). V was trimmed by 6 bases and J by 0 bases, leaving 9 bases between them. Per germline, CDR1 DFQATT and CDR2 SNEGSKA (reference sequence). CDR3 length: 14 amino acids. This CDR3 is CSAEGGSYNSPLHF. DNA for the CDR3: TGCAGTGCCGAGGGGGGCTCCTATAATTCACCCCTCCACTTT.

This clonotype was seen a single time. V and J are TRBV28 and TRBJ1-1, with D tentatively TRBD1 (5 bases). V lost 5 bases and J lost 2, with 15 bases in between. The length of the CDR3 is 15 residues. Looked up from germline, CDR1 is MDHEN and CDR2 is SYDVKM. Here the CDR3 reads CASSPGRGYNTEAFF. CDR3 in DNA: TGTGCCAGCAGTCCTGGGAGGGGCTACAACACTGAAGCTTTCTTT.

V gene TRBV7-9 combines with J gene TRBJ2-1, with TRBD2 identical over 9 bases. With V trimmed by 5 bases and J by 14 bases, 16 bases remained unmatched. This CDR3 is built from 15 residues. Germline V gene data show CDR1 as SEHNR and CDR2 as FQNEAQ (reference sequence). CDR3 in DNA: TGTGCCAGCAGCGCGGGACTAGCAGCCGGAATTTTGGAGTTCTTC. Translation: CASSAGLAAGILEFF.

The chain uses TRBV6-1 and TRBJ2-2, with 13 bases aligning to TRBD2. Germline V gene lookup returns CDR1 MNHNS and CDR2 SASEGT. The CDR3 is made up of 14 amino acids. J lost 4 bases, V lost 9 bases, and 2 bases had no gene match. This CDR3 reads CASRLAGGTGELFF. The CDR3 DNA is TGTGCCAGTCGACTAGCGGGGGGCACCGGGGAGCTGTTTTTT.

This chain links TRBV5-1 with TRBJ2-2; TRBD1 is a possible D gene (5 bases). The ends were cut back, 4 bases at V and 5 bases at J, with 9 bases in the middle. The germline gives CDR1 SGHRS, CDR2 YFSETQ. This CDR3 comprises 13 residues. This chain's CDR3 is CASSPAGTGELFF. The CDR3 region has the DNA TGCGCCAGCAGCCCTGCAGGGACCGGGGAGCTGTTTTTT.

The chain has TRBV5-1 and TRBJ1-3, with D hard to call. Germline lookup yields CDR1 SGHRS and CDR2 YFSETQ. The CDR3 sequence is 15 residues long. V lost 4 bases, J lost 0 bases, and 11 bases lay in between. The CDR3 DNA reads TGCGCCAGCAGCCCCCAGTCAGGCTCTGGAAACACCATATATTTT. Translating it yields CASSPQSGSGNTIYF.

This clonotype occurred once. The chain links TRBV5-1 to TRBJ2-3; D gene unclear. The CDR3 has 14 residues. The V gene lost 0 bases and the J gene lost 3 bases, with 8 bases spanning the gap. Germline V lookup: CDR1 SGHRS, CDR2 YFSETQ. The chain's CDR3 is CASSLGEPTDTQYF. DNA of the CDR3: TGCGCCAGCAGCTTGGGTGAGCCGACAGATACGCAGTATTTT.

This clonotype was counted between two and nine times. This chain uses TRBV4-1 with TRBJ2-5; TRBD2 aligns across 7 bases. The DNA end is a closer match to TRBJ2-7, so the J assignment may be wrong. Germline lookup yields CDR1 MGHRA and CDR2 YSYEKL. The CDR3 length is 15 residues. The DNA for the CDR3 is TGCGCCAGCAGCCTGAGTGAGGCTAGCGGTAACGAGCAGTACTTC. Translated, it gives CASSLSEASGNEQYF.

Concerning this clonotype: A read error may account for a junction end that differs from germline. The chain combines TRBV6-2 or TRBV6-3 with TRBJ2-3; the match to TRBD2 covers 11 bases. In germline, CDR1 is MNHEY, CDR2 SVGEGT. This CDR3 spans 15 amino acids. In DNA form, the CDR3 reads TGTGCCAGCAGCCATACTAGCGGGAGAAAGGATACGCGGTATTTT. The encoded protein is CASSHTSGRKDTRYF.

This clonotype was seen once. The chain recombines TRBV4-1 with TRBJ2-5, with 8 bases identical to TRBD1. The CDR3 length is 15 residues. Germline CDR1 reads MGHRA; CDR2 reads YSYEKL. V trimming: 5 bases; J trimming: 11 bases; junction bases outside the gene matches: 16. The CDR3, as DNA: TGCGCCAGCAGCGGTACCGGACAGGGCCTAGGGGAGCAGTACTTC. It specifies CASSGTGQGLGEQYF.

The rearrangement uses TRBV14 and TRBJ2-7, with 15 bases identical to TRBD2. Gene TRBJ2-5 matches the end of the DNA better, so the J call may be wrong. From germline, CDR1 is SGHDN and CDR2 FVKESK. The CDR3 consists of 19 residues. CDR3 sequence reads: CASSRGTSGRKKVGETQYF. CDR3 in DNA: TGTGCCAGCAGCCGCGGGACTAGCGGGAGGAAGAAGGTAGGAGAGACCCAGTACTTC.

J is TRBJ2-3 and V is TRBV18, with TRBD2 identical over 8 bases. The V gene end was trimmed by 6 bases and the J gene end by 3 bases; junction bases not matched to a gene: 11. This CDR3 is 16 amino acids long. CDR1 and CDR2 (germline): KGHSH, LQKENI. The DNA for the CDR3 is TGTGCCAGCTCCCCGGTGAGCGGGAGCTTGACAGATACGCAGTATTTT. Protein: CASSPVSGSLTDTQYF.

Concerning this clonotype itself: A single base separates this from a much larger clone, so it may be a read error. The V call is TRBV29-1, the J call TRBJ2-3; D is uncertain. The CDR3 runs 14 residues. Germline V gene sequence: CDR1 SQVTM, CDR2 ANQGSEA. CDR3 sequence (DNA): TGCGGCGTTGAACTCGCGGCGCTCACAGATACGCAGTATTTT. It codes for CGVELAALTDTQYF.

This chain joins TRBV3-1 and TRBJ2-7, with unresolved D. The last part of the DNA fits TRBJ2-5 better; the J call may be wrong. The CDR3 spans 11 residues. Germline-derived CDR1 and CDR2 are LGHDT and YNNKEL (reference sequence). This chain's CDR3 is CASSQGVTQYF. The CDR3 bases are TGTGCCAGCAGCCAAGGAGTGACCCAGTACTTC.

This chain uses TRBV12-3 or TRBV12-4 with TRBJ2-3, with D possibly TRBD2 on 6 matching bases. Trimming removed 2 bases at V and 1 base at J, with 10 bases between. This CDR3 has 15 residues. The CDR3, as DNA: TGTGCCAGCAGTTTAAGGTGGGGGGGCACAGATACGCAGTATTTT. Protein sequence: CASSLRWGGTDTQYF.

The chain employs TRBV7-2 and TRBJ1-1, with 8 bases matching TRBD1. The CDR3 loop spans 15 amino acids. The V segment lost 3 bases and the J segment 4 bases; nucleotides outside the gene matches: 7. In germline, CDR1 is SGHTA, CDR2 FQGNSA. The CDR3 region has the DNA TGTGCCAGCAGCTTCAGCCTCACAGGGGGCACTGAAGCTTTCTTT. This encodes CASSFSLTGGTEAFF.

The chain joins TRBV7-2 to TRBJ2-2, with D unclear. CDR3 length: 13 amino acids. V was shortened by 5 bases and J by 3 bases, with 7 bases between the two germline ends. The germline V gene has CDR1 SGHTA and CDR2 FQGNSA. CDR3 sequence: CASSQRYTGELFF. For the CDR3, the DNA is TGTGCCAGCAGCCAAAGGTACACCGGGGAGCTGTTTTTT.

The CDR3 nucleotides are TGTGCTAGTGGCCCCGACACCGGGGAGCTGTTTTTT. The encoded protein is CASGPDTGELFF. V is TRBV12-5 and J is TRBJ2-2; D not certain. V was shortened by 6 bases and J by 3 bases, with 5 bases between the two germline ends. CDR3 length: 12 amino acids. Per germline, CDR1 LGHNT and CDR2 FRNRAP.